The clone carrying this TCR beta chain was picked up a small number of times. The antigen is unknown. The sample comes from a study of CD8+ T cells in alopecia areata. Regarding the study as a whole: Scalp samples also yield sequences of resident alphabeta T cells from normal skin. The study found that many expanded lesional clones persisted in scalp and blood during tofacitinib.

RNA extraction and reverse transcription yielded cDNA as sequencing template. Using immunoSEQ multiplex PCR, the repertoire was profiled, and TCRdb retains in-frame clones only, with some absent. The sample contains 190,000 or so clones, roughly three fifths of which appear only once. Described treatment: oral pan-JAK inhibitor, 5-10 mg twice daily. Per the germline V gene, CDR1 is SQVTM and CDR2 is ANQGSEA. The V end was cut by 0 bases, the J end by 0 bases, with 20 bases between. This CDR3 is 18 amino acids long. V and J are TRBV29-1 and TRBJ1-1; D might be TRBD1 (6 bases). The sequence was obtained from a human donor with alopecia areata. The material was CD8+ T cells sorted from blood, obtained at week 24, from a patient treated with tofacitinib. CDR3 bases: TGCAGCGTTGAAGATGACGGAGTACAACAGGGCCTGAACACTGAAGCTTTCTTT. The encoded protein is CSVEDDGVQQGLNTEAFF. Drawing the rest from reference TRBV29-1 and TRBJ1-1, the complete variable domain is SAVISQKPSRDICQRGTSLTIQCQVDSQVTMMFWYRQQPGQSLTLIATANQGSEATYESGFVIDKFPISRPNLTFSTLTVSNMSPEDSSIYLCSVEDDGVQQGLNTEAFFGQGTRLTVV.